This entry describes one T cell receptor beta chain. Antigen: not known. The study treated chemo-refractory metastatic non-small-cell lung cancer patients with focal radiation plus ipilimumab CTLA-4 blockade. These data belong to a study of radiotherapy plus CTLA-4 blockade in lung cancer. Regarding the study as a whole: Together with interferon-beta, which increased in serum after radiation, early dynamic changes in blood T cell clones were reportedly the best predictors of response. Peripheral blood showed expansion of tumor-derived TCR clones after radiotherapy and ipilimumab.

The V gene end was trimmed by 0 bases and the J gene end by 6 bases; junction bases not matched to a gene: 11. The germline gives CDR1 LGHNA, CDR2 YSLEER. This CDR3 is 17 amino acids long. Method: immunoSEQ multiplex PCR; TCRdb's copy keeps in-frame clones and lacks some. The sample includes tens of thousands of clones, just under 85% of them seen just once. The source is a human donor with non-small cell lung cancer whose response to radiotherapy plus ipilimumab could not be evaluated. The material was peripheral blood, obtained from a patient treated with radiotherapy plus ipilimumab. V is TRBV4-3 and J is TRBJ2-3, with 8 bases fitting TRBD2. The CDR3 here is CASSQDPGLGRKDTQYF. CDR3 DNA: TGCGCCAGCAGCCAAGATCCGGGACTAGGGAGGAAGGATACGCAGTATTTT.